Below are 22 T cell receptor beta chains sequenced from a single sample in a study of response to subunit inactivated influenza vaccine. TCRdb re-called the RT-PCR reads with MiXCR, one entry per CDR3 protein. The sample comprises approximately 530,000 distinct CDR3 sequences, over 10% of which are singletons, and 10% to 15% rests with the top ten. The sample here was PBMCs from blood, taken roughly 47 days after vaccination. The receptors derive from a man between 45 and 60 years old who received an inactivated influenza vaccine.

V is TRBV7-8 and J is TRBJ2-1, with D maybe TRBD1 (5 bases). CDR1 is SGHVS and CDR2 is FQNEAQ in the germline V gene. V lost 0 bases and J lost 9, with 12 bases in between. The CDR3 runs 14 residues. DNA for the CDR3: TGTGCCAGCAGCTTAGCGGGAATAGGGGTTGAGCAGTTCTTC. Protein product: CASSLAGIGVEQFF. Full variable domain (missing parts from reference TRBV7-8 and TRBJ2-1): GAGVSQSPRYKVAKRGQDVALRCDPISGHVSLFWYQQALGQGPEFLTYFQNEAQLDKSGLPSDRFFAERPEGSVSTLKIQRTQQEDSAVYLCASSLAGIGVEQFFGPGTRLTVL.

In this sample, this clonotype turned up a few times. V gene TRBV28 combines with J gene TRBJ2-7, with D tentatively TRBD1 (5 bases). The CDR3 loop spans 14 amino acids. Germline loops: CDR1 MDHEN, CDR2 SYDVKM. Deletions cut 6 bases from V and 3 bases from J, with 15 bases between. CDR3 region: CASSLIDRFYEQYF. The DNA of the CDR3 is TGTGCCAGCAGCCTCATTGACAGATTCTACGAGCAGTACTTC.

This clonotype was detected ten times or more. V gene TRBV12-3 or TRBV12-4 combines with J gene TRBJ2-7; D is unclear. V was pared by 0 bases and J by 4 bases, with 13 bases between. This CDR3 has 15 amino acids. The CDR3 loop is CASSLAITEKYEQYF. The CDR3 coding sequence is TGTGCCAGCAGTTTAGCGATAACAGAAAAATACGAGCAGTACTTC.

V usage is TRBV18 and J usage is TRBJ2-7; TRBD1 agrees at 12 bases. The V gene's germline CDR1 is KGHSH and CDR2 LQKENI. With V trimmed by 5 bases and J by 6 bases, 5 bases remained unmatched. The CDR3 totals 14 residues. The CDR3 DNA sequence: TGTGCCAGCTCATCGGGACAGGGGGCCTCCGAGCAGTACTTC. Protein: CASSSGQGASEQYF.

This clonotype has only a few counts. This chain links TRBV6-4 with TRBJ2-5, with 8 bases fitting TRBD2. CDR3 length: 16 amino acids. Germline V lookup: CDR1 MRHNA, CDR2 SNTAGT. V shed 4 bases, J shed 1 base, and the junction held 8 bases outside the gene matches. The CDR3 DNA reads as TGTGCCAGCAGTGGGGAAGGGGCGGGGGGCCAAGAGACCCAGTACTTC. Its translation: CASSGEGAGGQETQYF.

There are many counts of this clonotype. The chain recombines TRBV6-5 with TRBJ2-1, with D perhaps TRBD2 (6 bases). The CDR3 runs 18 residues. V was cut by 0 bases and J by 5 bases, with 20 bases left in between. The V gene's germline CDR1 is MNHEY and CDR2 SVGAGI. The DNA of the CDR3 is TGTGCCAGCAGTTACTCGATTGAGGCTAGCGAAATGAACAATGAGCAGTTCTTC. Translation gives CASSYSIEASEMNNEQFF.

This clonotype has a handful of counts. This chain links TRBV5-4 with TRBJ2-3, with 9 positions matching TRBD1. The ends lost 4 bases at V and 2 bases at J; junction bases unmatched: 5. This CDR3 spans 15 amino acids. In germline, CDR1 is SGHNT, CDR2 YYREEE (reference sequence). The CDR3 is CASSRRDRATDTQYF. In DNA form, the CDR3 reads TGTGCCAGCAGCCGTCGGGACAGGGCCACAGATACGCAGTATTTT.

Only a few counts were recorded for this clonotype. The rearrangement joins TRBV28 to TRBJ2-6, with TRBD1 matching over 7 bases. J lost 2 bases, V lost 6 bases, and 7 bases had no gene match. Germline values: CDR1 MDHEN, CDR2 SYDVKM. The CDR3 extends over 16 amino acids. CDR3 sequence (DNA): TGTGCCAGCAGCCCTCCGACAGGGCCTGGGGCCAACGTCCTGACTTTC. Translating gives CASSPPTGPGANVLTF.

This clonotype was seen only a few times. The chain uses TRBV20-1 and TRBJ2-1; 12 bases align to TRBD2. The CDR3 runs 15 residues. Germline CDR1 and CDR2: DFQATT and SNEGSKA (reference sequence). J was trimmed by 3 bases and V by 7 bases; bases with no gene match: 7. The CDR3 region is CSVGTSGRYYNEQFF. The CDR3, as DNA: TGCAGTGTTGGGACTAGCGGGCGCTACTACAATGAGCAGTTCTTC.

The table lists this clonotype with a few counts. The chain couples TRBV7-8 to TRBJ2-7, with TRBD2 as a possible D gene (5 bases). Germline CDR1 reads SGHVS; CDR2 reads FQNEAQ. V gave up 5 bases and J gave up 2 bases, with 13 bases separating them. This CDR3 comprises 14 residues. The CDR3: CASSRREGPYEQYF. In DNA form, the CDR3 reads TGTGCCAGCAGCCGAAGAGAGGGTCCCTACGAGCAGTACTTC.

This clonotype has only a few counts. The DNA for the CDR3 is TGTGCCAGCAGTTCGCATGACAGGTCTAACTATGGCTACACCTTC. Its protein is CASSSHDRSNYGYTF. This chain joins TRBV12-3 or TRBV12-4 and TRBJ1-2; D is possibly TRBD1 (6 bases). Trimming took 4 bases from V and 0 from J, leaving 12 bases between them. The CDR3 is made up of 15 amino acids.

This clonotype was counted only a few times. V is TRBV7-6 and J is TRBJ2-7; 9 bases align to TRBD1. Germline V gives CDR1 SGHVS, CDR2 FNYEAQ. The CDR3 has 14 amino acids. V was clipped by 5 bases and J by 3 bases; unmatched bases: 5. As DNA, the CDR3 is TGTGCCAGCAGCCCAGGACAGGGGATCTACGAGCAGTACTTC. Its translation is CASSPGQGIYEQYF.

This chain links TRBV11-2 with TRBJ2-7; TRBD2 matches at 16 bases. CDR1 SGHAT and CDR2 FQNNGV come from the germline V gene. The CDR3 consists of 16 residues. V was pared by 5 bases and J by 3 bases, with 4 bases of the junction left unmatched. CDR3 DNA: TGTGCCAGCAGCCCGGGACTAGCGGGAGGGGGCTACGAGCAGTACTTC. Encoded protein: CASSPGLAGGGYEQYF.

The chain is built from TRBV20-1 and TRBJ2-5, with 9 bases that match TRBD1. This CDR3 comprises 13 residues. Unmatched junction bases numbered 4, after V lost 6 bases and J lost 2 bases. Germline values: CDR1 DFQATT, CDR2 SNEGSKA (reference sequence). The CDR3 spells CSARTGAQETQYF. CDR3 sequence (DNA): TGCAGTGCAAGGACAGGGGCACAAGAGACCCAGTACTTC.

The chain employs TRBV29-1 and TRBJ2-3; D is unresolved. Trimming took off 6 bases at V and 6 bases at J, with 16 bases between the two ends. There are 13 residues in the CDR3. In germline, CDR1 is SQVTM, CDR2 ANQGSEA. CDR3 DNA sequence: TGCAGCGTCCAACCCGACTTCATCGATACGCAGTATTTT. It encodes CSVQPDFIDTQYF.

This clonotype was seen repeatedly, ten times or more. CDR3 region: CSSRRGNGQETQYF. The CDR3 DNA is TGCAGCTCACGCAGGGGGAACGGCCAAGAGACCCAGTACTTC. J is TRBJ2-5 and V is TRBV29-1; 7 nucleotides agree with TRBD1. V trimming: 8 bases; J trimming: 1 base; junction bases outside the gene matches: 10. The CDR3 totals 14 residues. CDR1 and CDR2 from the germline V gene are SQVTM and ANQGSEA.

V is TRBV28 and J is TRBJ2-7; D is ambiguous. The V gene's germline CDR1 is MDHEN and CDR2 SYDVKM. Trimming took off 8 bases at V and 2 bases at J, with 10 bases between the two ends. This CDR3 region has 12 residues. This CDR3 reads CASGRWAYEQYF. DNA for the CDR3: TGTGCCAGCGGAAGATGGGCCTACGAGCAGTACTTC.

The chain employs TRBV10-3 and TRBJ2-5; 9 bases are shared with TRBD2. The CDR3 is 14 residues long. Germline CDR1 and CDR2: ENHRY and SYGVKD. Trimming took 7 bases from V and 4 from J; bases not matched to a gene: 7. The CDR3 is CAINQAGGGETQYF. In DNA form, the CDR3 reads TGTGCCATCAATCAAGCGGGAGGCGGAGAGACCCAGTACTTC.

There are a few counts of this clonotype. This chain uses TRBV7-9 with TRBJ2-1; D may be TRBD1 (7 bases). This CDR3 is built from 13 residues. V lost 5 bases and J lost 13, with 18 bases in between. Germline V gene data show CDR1 as SEHNR and CDR2 as FQNEAQ (reference sequence). The CDR3 sequence is CASSPGTGTVQFF. Here the CDR3 DNA reads TGTGCCAGCAGCCCAGGGACTGGGACAGTCCAGTTCTTC.

This clonotype was detected many times. The DNA for the CDR3 is TGTGCCACCAGTGATTCCCAGGGGGCAGAGCCCCAGCATTTT. Its protein product is CATSDSQGAEPQHF. J is TRBJ1-5 and V is TRBV24-1; 8 positions agree with TRBD1. This CDR3 has 14 residues. CDR1 is KGHDR, CDR2 SFDVKD, per germline. V gave up 2 bases and J gave up 8 bases; unmatched junction bases: 4.

The J gene is TRBJ2-1, the V gene TRBV5-1; 11 bases are a match to TRBD2. The V and J ends lost 3 bases and 6 bases, in that order; junction bases with no gene match: 11. The CDR3 has 17 amino acids. The V gene's germline CDR1 is SGHRS and CDR2 YFSETQ. CDR3 DNA: TGCGCCAGCAGCTCGCAGCCACCGGGACTAGCGGCCAATGAGCAGTTCTTC. Its translation: CASSSQPPGLAANEQFF.

In this sample, this clonotype turned up a few times. The J gene is TRBJ2-5, the V gene TRBV20-1, with a weak D call TRBD2 (6 bases). This CDR3 spans 13 amino acids. CDR1 is DFQATT, CDR2 SNEGSKA, per germline (reference sequence). V lost 6 bases and J 2 bases, leaving 13 bases between the germline ends. For the CDR3, the DNA is TGCAGTGCCACCGGGACTTCGCAAGAGACCCAGTACTTC. Residues: CSATGTSQETQYF.